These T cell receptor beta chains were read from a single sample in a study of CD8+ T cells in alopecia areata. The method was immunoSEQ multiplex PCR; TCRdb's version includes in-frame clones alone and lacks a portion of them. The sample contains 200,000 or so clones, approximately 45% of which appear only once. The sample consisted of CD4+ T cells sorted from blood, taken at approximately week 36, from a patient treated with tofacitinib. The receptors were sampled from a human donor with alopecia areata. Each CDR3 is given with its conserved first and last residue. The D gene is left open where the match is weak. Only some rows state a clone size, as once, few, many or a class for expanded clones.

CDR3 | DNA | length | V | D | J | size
CASSLQGADSGGYTF | TGTGCCAGCAGTCTACAGGGGGCGGACTCGGGTGGCTACACCTTC | 15 | TRBV7-2 | TRBD1 | TRBJ1-2 | NA
CASLRLREGRADTQYF | TGTGCCAGCTTGAGGCTCCGGGAGGGCCGGGCAGATACGCAGTATTTT | 16 | TRBV13 | TRBD2 | TRBJ2-3 | few
CASSVDAGLAGVRNEQFF | TGTGCCAGCAGCGTAGACGCGGGACTAGCGGGAGTGAGAAATGAGCAGTTCTTC | 18 | TRBV9 | TRBD2 | TRBJ2-1 | NA
CASSLQTVGEQFF | TGTGCCAGCAGCCTACAGACAGTGGGTGAGCAGTTCTTC | 13 | TRBV14 | NA | TRBJ2-1 | few
CASSVEGPSGYTF | TGTGCCAGCAGCGTAGAGGGACCAAGTGGCTACACCTTC | 13 | TRBV9 | NA | TRBJ1-2 | NA
CASSLVGGKSYNEQFF | TGCGCCAGCAGCTTGGTAGGCGGGAAATCCTACAATGAGCAGTTCTTC | 16 | TRBV5-1 | NA | TRBJ2-1 | NA
CATSRAGTSTDTQYF | TGTGCCACCAGTAGAGCCGGGACTAGCACAGATACGCAGTATTTT | 15 | TRBV15 | NA | TRBJ2-3 | NA
CASSLGLNTEAFF | TGTGCCAGCAGTTTAGGCTTGAACACTGAAGCTTTCTTT | 13 | TRBV28 | NA | TRBJ1-1 | NA
CASSQGTGGSNYGYTF | TGCGCCAGCAGCCAAGGGACAGGCGGGAGTAACTATGGCTACACCTTC | 16 | TRBV4-3 | TRBD1 | TRBJ1-2 | once
CASSQGLGVGETQYF | TGCGCCAGCAGCCAGGGCCTAGGGGTTGGGGAGACCCAGTACTTC | 15 | TRBV4-1 | NA | TRBJ2-5 | NA
CASRSSGSSYNEQFF | TGTGCCAGTCGGTCAAGCGGGAGCTCCTACAATGAGCAGTTCTTC | 15 | TRBV14 | TRBD2 | TRBJ2-1 | NA
CASSLPGQGWKKTQYF | TGTGCCAGCAGTTTGCCGGGACAGGGTTGGAAGAAGACCCAGTACTTC | 16 | TRBV28 | TRBD1 | TRBJ2-5 | NA
CASRGSVGEQFF | TGTGCCAGTAGGGGTAGTGTTGGTGAGCAGTTCTTC | 12 | TRBV19 | NA | TRBJ2-1 | NA
CASSLRQAIAWTNEQFF | TGTGCCAGCAGCCTCAGACAGGCGATAGCGTGGACGAATGAGCAGTTCTTC | 17 | TRBV11-2 | NA | TRBJ2-1 | few
CASSVVGTSWNEQFF | TGTGCCAGCAGCGTAGTGGGAACCTCCTGGAATGAGCAGTTCTTC | 15 | TRBV9 | NA | TRBJ2-1 | NA
CASSERGSPDTQYF | TGTGCCAGCAGTGAAAGGGGCAGCCCAGATACGCAGTATTTT | 14 | TRBV2 | NA | TRBJ2-3 | few